The 26 T cell receptor beta chains below were found in one sample sequenced in a study of T cell responses to AZD1222 COVID-19 vaccine. Assay: immunoSEQ multiplex PCR; the TCRdb copy retains only in-frame clones and omits some. This table has roughly 120,000 clones, 80% to 90% appearing once. Sample: peripheral blood, taken on day 0 of AZD1222 vaccination. Receptor source: an adult in good health.

This clone was observed a single time. V usage is TRBV10-3 and J usage is TRBJ2-7; tentative D call: TRBD1 (6 bases). Trimming removed 10 bases from V and 0 bases from J, with 10 bases in between. The CDR3 extends over 12 amino acids. Germline V gene data show CDR1 as ENHRY and CDR2 as SYGVKD. CDR3 in amino acids: CATRTDSYEQYF. DNA of the CDR3: TGTGCCACCCGGACAGACTCCTACGAGCAGTACTTC.

This clone has just one count. J is TRBJ1-5 and V is TRBV13; D is uncertain. Germline CDR1 PRHDT, CDR2 FYEKMQ (reference sequence). The CDR3 consists of 12 residues. V lost 3 bases, J lost 9 bases, and 9 bases lay in between. The CDR3 spells CASSFSSGPQHF. The CDR3 DNA sequence: TGTGCCAGCAGCTTCAGCTCGGGGCCCCAGCATTTT.

The sample holds one count of this clone. V gene TRBV5-1 combines with J gene TRBJ1-3, with TRBD1 as a possible D gene (6 bases). CDR1 is SGHRS, CDR2 YFSETQ, per germline. Between the trimmed V and J ends, which lost 3 bases and 0 bases, there was a span of 10 bases. The CDR3 runs 15 residues. The CDR3 is CASSWGDNSGNTIYF. CDR3 DNA: TGCGCCAGCAGCTGGGGGGACAACTCTGGAAACACCATATATTTT.

DNA of the CDR3: TGTGCCAGCAGCCAAGACTCTGGGGCCAACGTCCTGACTTTC. Residues: CASSQDSGANVLTF. The chain couples TRBV3-1 (or the pseudogene TRBV3-2) to TRBJ2-6; D remains unclear. Germline V gene data show CDR1 as LGHDT and CDR2 as YNNKEL (reference sequence). The CDR3 covers 14 residues. Deletions cut 0 bases from V and 0 bases from J, with 0 bases between.

This chain uses TRBV18 with TRBJ2-2; D may be TRBD1 (5 bases). Looked up from germline, CDR1 is KGHSH and CDR2 is LQKENI. Trimming cost V 5 bases and J 4 bases, with 8 bases left between them. This CDR3 has 13 residues. In nucleotides, the CDR3 is TGTGCCAGCTCAACAGGACCCACCGGGGAGCTGTTTTTT. Protein: CASSTGPTGELFF.

The genes are TRBV18 and TRBJ2-1; D remains ambiguous. Germline lookup yields CDR1 KGHSH and CDR2 LQKENI. CDR3 length: 13 amino acids. The V end was cut by 3 bases, the J end by 6 bases, with 9 bases between. CDR3 coding DNA: TGTGCCAGCTCACCTCTTATGGGCAATGAGCAGTTCTTC. Its protein is CASSPLMGNEQFF.

The J gene is TRBJ1-3, the V gene TRBV6-6, with D maybe TRBD1 (6 bases). This CDR3 spans 14 amino acids. V was trimmed by 6 bases and J by 2 bases, leaving 11 bases between them. Germline V gene sequence: CDR1 MNHNY, CDR2 SVGAGI (reference sequence). CDR3 residues: CASRLDRPGNTIYF. The CDR3 DNA follows: TGTGCCAGCAGACTGGACAGACCTGGAAACACCATATATTTT.

This rearrangement joins TRBV6-5 to TRBJ1-1; D gene ambiguous. The length of the CDR3 is 14 residues. V was cut by 5 bases and J by 5 bases, with 15 bases left in between. The V gene's germline CDR1 is MNHEY and CDR2 SVGAGI. Here the CDR3 DNA reads TGTGCCAGCAGTAGGGCCAGCACGAAAACTGAAGCTTTCTTT. Protein sequence: CASSRASTKTEAFF.

This chain connects TRBV6-2 or TRBV6-3 to TRBJ2-2; TRBD1 might be the D (6 bases). The germline V and J ends were trimmed by 4 bases and 4 bases, with 10 bases remaining between them. The CDR3 has 14 residues. In germline, CDR1 is MNHEY, CDR2 SVGEGT. In DNA, the CDR3 is TGTGCCAGCAGTTGGGGGCGTCGCACCGGGGAGCTGTTTTTT. Translating it yields CASSWGRRTGELFF.

V is TRBV18 and J is TRBJ1-4, with 8 bases that match TRBD1. V lost 2 bases, J lost 4 bases, and 6 bases stayed unmatched. The germline CDR1 and CDR2 sequences are KGHSH and LQKENI. The CDR3 has 16 amino acids. The CDR3 loop is CASSPETGQGNEKLFF. Here the CDR3 DNA reads TGTGCCAGCTCACCAGAGACAGGACAGGGTAATGAAAAACTGTTTTTT.

The rearrangement uses TRBV3-1 (or the pseudogene TRBV3-2) and TRBJ1-5, with D possibly being TRBD1 (5 bases). V shed 5 bases and J shed 4 bases, with 12 bases lying between them. The germline V gene has CDR1 LGHDT and CDR2 YNNKEL (reference sequence). This CDR3 is 14 amino acids long. CDR3 sequence (DNA): TGTGCCAGCAGCACAACGCCAGGGAATCAGCCCCAGCATTTT. Translated: CASSTTPGNQPQHF.

This clone was seen a single time. As DNA, the CDR3 is TGTGCCAGCAGCTTGGTGGCTTCTCCGAACACTGAAGCTTTCTTT. Encoded protein: CASSLVASPNTEAFF. J is TRBJ1-1 and V is TRBV5-6; D not resolved. Deletions cut 0 bases from V and 1 base from J, with 10 bases between. Germline CDR1 and CDR2: SGHDT and YYEEEE. The CDR3 is 15 residues long. The entire variable domain, with the rest obtained from reference TRBV5-6 and TRBJ1-1, is as follows: DAGVTQSPTHLIKTRGQQVTLRCSPKSGHDTVSWYQQALGQGPQFIFQYYEEEERQRGNFPDRFSGHQFPNYSSELNVNALLLGDSALYLCASSLVASPNTEAFFGQGTRLTVV.

This rearrangement joins TRBV7-3 to TRBJ1-6; D remains ambiguous. The CDR3 covers 14 residues. Germline CDR1 SGHTA, CDR2 FQGTGA. Between the trimmed V and J ends, which lost 1 base and 0 bases, there was a span of 1 base. The CDR3 here is CASSLNSYNSPLHF. CDR3 in DNA: TGTGCCAGCAGCTTAAACTCCTATAATTCACCCCTCCACTTT.

The chain uses TRBV3-1 (or the pseudogene TRBV3-2) and TRBJ2-6; 12 nucleotides match TRBD1. The CDR3 is 17 residues long. Germline V gene sequence: CDR1 LGHDT, CDR2 YNNKEL (reference sequence). The V segment lost 4 bases and the J segment 4 bases; nucleotides outside the gene matches: 5. This CDR3 is CASSPRDRGLGANVLTF. Written as DNA, the CDR3 is TGTGCCAGCAGCCCCCGGGACAGGGGGCTAGGGGCCAACGTCCTGACTTTC.

The V and J genes are TRBV5-1 and TRBJ1-6; 8 nucleotides align to TRBD1. Unmatched junction bases numbered 10, after V lost 4 bases and J lost 1 base. The CDR3 spans 18 residues. The V gene's germline CDR1 is SGHRS and CDR2 YFSETQ. The CDR3 DNA follows: TGCGCCAGCAGCCGTAACGACAGGGGAGGATCCTATAATTCACCCCTCCACTTT. As protein: CASSRNDRGGSYNSPLHF.

The rearrangement uses TRBV29-1 and TRBJ2-3, with TRBD1 matching over 11 bases. Germline V lookup: CDR1 SQVTM, CDR2 ANQGSEA. The V gene end was trimmed by 5 bases and the J gene end by 14 bases; junction bases not matched to a gene: 6. The CDR3 is 11 residues long. The CDR3 spells CSVSRDRGGYF. As DNA, the CDR3 is TGCAGCGTTTCCCGGGACAGGGGGGGGTATTTT.

The chain combines TRBV18 with TRBJ2-7; a weak D match, TRBD2 (6 bases). This CDR3 spans 15 amino acids. V lost 3 bases to trimming and J lost 3 bases, with 15 bases between them. The V gene's germline CDR1 is KGHSH and CDR2 LQKENI. The CDR3 DNA reads as TGTGCCAGCTCACCTTCGAGCCCCGGGGGCTACGAGCAGTACTTC. Translation: CASSPSSPGGYEQYF.

This sequence joins TRBV4-1 and TRBJ2-2; 9 bases align to TRBD2. This CDR3 spans 17 amino acids. The germline V gene has CDR1 MGHRA and CDR2 YSYEKL. Germline trimming cut 0 bases from V and 4 bases from J; bases unmatched to any gene: 6. CDR3 nucleotide sequence: TGCGCCAGCAGCCAAGATGGTCTAGCGGGAAGCACCGGGGAGCTGTTTTTT. Its translation is CASSQDGLAGSTGELFF.

The chain employs TRBV18 and TRBJ1-5; possibly TRBD1 for D (5 bases). Per germline, CDR1 KGHSH and CDR2 LQKENI. V shed 3 bases and J shed 4 bases, with 16 bases lying between them. The CDR3 is 16 residues long. Here the CDR3 reads CASSPIGGVANQPQHF. The DNA for the CDR3 is TGTGCCAGCTCACCTATTGGAGGGGTAGCGAATCAGCCCCAGCATTTT.

This clone was counted only a few times. At one of its ends the junction is not consistent with the germline gene, which may arise from a read error. This rearrangement joins TRBV7-7 to TRBJ1-3, with 7 bases lining up with TRBD1. Per germline, CDR1 SSHAT and CDR2 FNYEAQ (reference sequence). The CDR3 consists of 15 residues. CDR3 sequence reads: CASSLSGTAGNTIYF. The CDR3 nucleotides read TGTGCTAGCAGCCTTTCCGGGACAGCTGGAAACACCATATATTTT.

The V and J genes are TRBV30 and TRBJ2-3, with D perhaps TRBD1 (5 bases). V lost 0 bases and J lost 10, with 17 bases in between. The germline gives CDR1 GTSNPN, CDR2 SVGIG (reference sequence). The CDR3 is made up of 14 amino acids. The CDR3: CAWSVARDKVAQYF. In DNA, the CDR3 is TGTGCCTGGAGTGTAGCCAGGGATAAGGTCGCGCAGTATTTT.

The chain has TRBV4-2 and TRBJ2-3; no clear D. CDR3 length: 16 amino acids. Germline assignment: CDR1 LGHNA and CDR2 YNFKEQ. V was shortened by 4 bases and J by 0 bases, with 14 bases between the two germline ends. CDR3 protein: CASSPRDISSTDTQYF. The CDR3 DNA is TGTGCCAGCAGCCCGAGAGACATTTCGAGCACAGATACGCAGTATTTT.

CDR3 sequence reads: CASSGAEERLHEQFF. In nucleotides, the CDR3 is TGCGCCAGCAGTGGGGCCGAGGAGCGCCTACATGAGCAGTTCTTC. The genes are TRBV10-1 and TRBJ2-1; D is uncertain. The germline CDR1 and CDR2 sequences are WNHNN and SYGVQD (reference sequence). This CDR3 contains 15 residues. With 4 bases removed from V and 8 bases from J, the gap between germline ends came to 18 bases.

V gene TRBV5-4 combines with J gene TRBJ2-5, with 8 bases identical to TRBD1. Germline V gene sequence: CDR1 SGHNT, CDR2 YYREEE (reference sequence). Unmatched junction bases numbered 7, after V lost 4 bases and J lost 2 bases. The length of the CDR3 is 15 residues. CDR3 amino acids: CASSLRTGSQETQYF. The DNA of the CDR3 is TGTGCCAGCAGCCTTCGGACAGGGTCGCAAGAGACCCAGTACTTC.

The chain joins TRBV5-1 to TRBJ2-7; 10 bases are a match to TRBD2. From germline, CDR1 is SGHRS and CDR2 YFSETQ. V was pared by 0 bases and J by 6 bases, with 3 bases of the junction left unmatched. The CDR3 loop spans 14 amino acids. CDR3: CASSLEGLASEQYF. CDR3 sequence (DNA): TGCGCCAGCAGCTTGGAGGGACTAGCGTCCGAGCAGTACTTC. The variable domain in full, completed from reference TRBV5-1 and TRBJ2-7, reads KAGVTQTPRYLIKTRGQQVTLSCSPISGHRSVSWYQQTPGQGLQFLFEYFSETQRNKGNFPGRFSGRQFSNSRSEMNVSTLELGDSALYLCASSLEGLASEQYFGPGTRLTVT.

This clone has just a few counts. V and J are TRBV5-1 and TRBJ2-7, with unresolved D. Germline V gene lookup returns CDR1 SGHRS and CDR2 YFSETQ. The CDR3 length is 10 residues. V dropped 3 bases and J dropped 5 bases, with 3 bases sitting between them. The CDR3 region has the DNA TGCGCCAGCAGCTCGGACGAGCAGTACTTC. Translated: CASSSDEQYF.